Following are 14 T cell receptor beta chains from one sample sequenced in a study of blood T cell repertoires in COVID-19. The assay was immunoSEQ multiplex PCR, and TCRdb's table has in-frame clones only and misses some. The sample comprises 230,000 or so clones, around 88% of which are singletons, and roughly 8.7% rests with the top ten. The sequenced sample was peripheral blood. These receptors came from a man aged 40-55 years with active or convalescent COVID-19.

V is TRBV29-1 and J is TRBJ1-1, with D hard to call. The V gene's germline CDR1 is SQVTM and CDR2 ANQGSEA. The length of the CDR3 is 13 residues. Between the trimmed V and J ends, which lost 7 bases and 3 bases, there was a span of 15 bases. The CDR3 DNA follows: TGCAGCGCCCAGCACGGGATGGACACTGAAGCTTTCTTT. Encoded protein: CSAQHGMDTEAFF.

The genes are TRBV7-9 and TRBJ2-3, with D tentatively TRBD2 (6 bases). CDR3 size: 11 residues. Trimming took off 5 bases at V and 8 bases at J, with 8 bases between the two ends. CDR1 and CDR2 (germline): SEHNR, FQNEAQ (reference sequence). CDR3 protein: CASSLLATQYF. The CDR3, as DNA: TGTGCCAGCAGCCTACTAGCTACGCAGTATTTT.

The CDR3 spells CASSFDRDRPEAFF. In DNA form, the CDR3 reads TGTGCCAGCAGCTTTGACAGGGATCGTCCTGAAGCTTTCTTT. V is TRBV7-2 and J is TRBJ1-1, with TRBD1 matching 7 bases. CDR3 length: 14 residues. Germline CDR1 reads SGHTA; CDR2 reads FQGNSA. After removal of 3 bases from V and 6 bases from J, the junction contained 7 bases not matched to a gene.

The count of this clone is one. This chain joins TRBV7-8 and TRBJ1-4; D is unresolved. The CDR3 loop spans 12 amino acids. The V end lost 4 bases, the J end lost 6 bases, and 6 bases lay between the germline ends. Germline-derived CDR1 and CDR2 are SGHVS and FQNEAQ. The CDR3 nucleotides read TGTGCCAGCAGCTCAGGCGATGAAAAACTGTTTTTT. This codes for CASSSGDEKLFF.

The V call is TRBV10-1, the J call TRBJ2-5; the D gene is possibly TRBD1 (6 bases). The V gene lost 6 bases and the J gene lost 3 bases, with 11 bases spanning the gap. Germline CDR1 and CDR2: WNHNN and SYGVQD (reference sequence). The CDR3 runs to 13 residues. CDR3 region: CASRQGAEETQYF. The CDR3 DNA is TGCGCCAGCAGACAGGGTGCCGAAGAGACCCAGTACTTC.

The chain recombines TRBV6-4 with TRBJ2-7; 9 bases are a match to TRBD2. Germline CDR1 reads MRHNA; CDR2 reads SNTAGT. The CDR3 contains 19 residues. V shed 2 bases and J 3 bases; nucleotides not matched to a gene: 17. The CDR3 sequence is CASSDPLSREGGRSYEQYF. CDR3 DNA: TGTGCCAGCAGTGACCCCCTATCGCGGGAGGGCGGTAGGAGCTACGAGCAGTACTTC.

This clone was seen a few times. J is TRBJ2-7 and V is TRBV10-3; TRBD2 is a possible D gene (6 bases). CDR1 and CDR2 from the germline V gene are ENHRY and SYGVKD. The CDR3 is 14 amino acids. V shed 7 bases and J shed 7 bases, with 20 bases lying between them. The CDR3 DNA is TGTGCCATCACGGCGGGGCAGGGAACTGAGGAGCAGTACTTC. It encodes CAITAGQGTEEQYF.

The chain recombines TRBV7-9 with TRBJ2-5, with 13 bases identical to TRBD2. The CDR3 totals 19 residues. The V gene end was trimmed by 4 bases and the J gene end by 4 bases; junction bases not matched to a gene: 15. The germline V gene has CDR1 SEHNR and CDR2 FQNEAQ (reference sequence). Written as DNA, the CDR3 is TGTGCCAGCAGCTCCCCCGGACTAGCGGGGGCCCCGGGGGGAGAGACCCAGTACTTC. Amino acid sequence: CASSSPGLAGAPGGETQYF.

This clone was picked up one time. The chain recombines TRBV29-1 with TRBJ2-3; TRBD2 might be the D (6 bases). Trimming cost V 7 bases and J 0 bases, with 14 bases left between them. The CDR3 has 14 amino acids. Germline V gives CDR1 SQVTM, CDR2 ANQGSEA. The CDR3 DNA reads TGCAGCGCCAAACGGCTAGCGAGCACAGATACGCAGTATTTT. Amino acids: CSAKRLASTDTQYF.

This clone was seen just once. The chain carries TRBV11-2 and TRBJ2-2, with 13 bases identical to TRBD2. This CDR3 is 19 amino acids long. CDR1 is SGHAT and CDR2 is FQNNGV in the germline V gene. Trimming cost V 3 bases and J 7 bases; bases outside gene matches: 14. The CDR3 protein is CASSFPATIGLAGVGELFF. The DNA for the CDR3 is TGTGCCAGCAGCTTCCCCGCAACCATCGGACTAGCGGGGGTCGGGGAGCTGTTTTTT.

The chain recombines TRBV21-1 with TRBJ2-7; the D call TRBD1 from the table was never checked on the DNA. TRBV21-1 is recorded as a pseudogene. The CDR3 contains 16 residues. DNA of the CDR3: TGTGCCAGCAGCAATTCCCAGATCGACAGGGGGAACGAGCAGTACTTC. It codes for CASSNSQIDRGNEQYF.

The J gene is TRBJ2-7, the V gene TRBV5-8, with TRBD1 as a possible D gene (5 bases). The germline V and J ends were trimmed by 2 bases and 9 bases, with 27 bases remaining between them. There are 17 residues in the CDR3. Germline V lookup: CDR1 SGHTS, CDR2 YDEGEE. This CDR3 reads CASSFQGGENIRSGQYF. The CDR3 DNA reads TGTGCCAGCAGCTTTCAGGGCGGTGAGAATATCCGATCTGGGCAGTACTTC.

This rearrangement joins TRBV5-5 to TRBJ1-6; maybe TRBD1 (5 bases). The CDR3 extends over 13 amino acids. The V end lost 3 bases, the J end lost 9 bases, and 10 bases lay between the germline ends. The germline gives CDR1 SGHKS, CDR2 YYEKEE (reference sequence). The CDR3 is CASSYDRFSPLHF. The CDR3 bases are TGTGCCAGCAGCTACGACAGATTTTCACCCCTCCACTTT. Supplemented by reference TRBV5-5 and TRBJ1-6, the full variable domain reads DAGVTQSPTHLIKTRGQQVTLRCSPISGHKSVSWYQQVLGQGPQFIFQYYEKEERGRGNFPDRFSARQFPNYSSELNVNALLLGDSALYLCASSYDRFSPLHFGNGTRLTVT.

The genes are TRBV7-2 and TRBJ2-1; 11 bases agree with TRBD2. V was clipped by 2 bases and J by 1 base; unmatched bases: 1. Per the germline V gene, CDR1 is SGHTA and CDR2 is FQGNSA. This CDR3 spans 16 amino acids. The CDR3 is CASSLLAGGSYNEQFF. The CDR3 nucleotides are TGTGCCAGCAGCTTACTAGCGGGGGGTTCCTACAATGAGCAGTTCTTC. Combining the CDR3 with reference TRBV7-2 and TRBJ2-1 gives the whole variable domain GAGVSQSPSNKVTEKGKDVELRCDPISGHTALYWYRQSLGQGLEFLIYFQGNSAPDKSGLPSDRFSAERTGGSVSTLTIQRTQQEDSAVYLCASSLLAGGSYNEQFFGPGTRLTVL.